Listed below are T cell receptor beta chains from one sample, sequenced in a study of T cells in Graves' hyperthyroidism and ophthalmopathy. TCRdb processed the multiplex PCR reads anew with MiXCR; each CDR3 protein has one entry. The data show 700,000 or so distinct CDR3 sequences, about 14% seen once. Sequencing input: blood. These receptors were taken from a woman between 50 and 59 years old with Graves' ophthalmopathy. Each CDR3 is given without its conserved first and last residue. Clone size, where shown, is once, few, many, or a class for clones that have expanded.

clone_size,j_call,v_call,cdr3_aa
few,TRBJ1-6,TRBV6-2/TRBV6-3,ASRVGREHSPLH
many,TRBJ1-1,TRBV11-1,ASSLSLRDPLEAF
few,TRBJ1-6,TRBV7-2,ASSKTPSYNSPLH
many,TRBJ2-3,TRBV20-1,SARDPTRESTDTQY
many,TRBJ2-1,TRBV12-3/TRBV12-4,ARPTLGGEGLNEQF
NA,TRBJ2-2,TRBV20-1,SARVLHTGGLF
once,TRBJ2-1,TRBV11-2,ASSLVSGGVAGQYNEQF
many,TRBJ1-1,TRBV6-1,ASRPRGLETEAF
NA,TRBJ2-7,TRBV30,AWSVQVRYYEQY
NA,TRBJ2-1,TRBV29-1,SVGLPEDHNEQF
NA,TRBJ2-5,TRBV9,ASSVGGGQGETQY
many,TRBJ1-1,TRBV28,ASSLRWNTEAF
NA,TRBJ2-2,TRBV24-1,ATSQGQMASGELF
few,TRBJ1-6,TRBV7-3,ASSQNQNYNSPLH
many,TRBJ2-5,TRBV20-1,SARDLSSVWTQY
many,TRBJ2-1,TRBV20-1,SARVGGPYNEQF
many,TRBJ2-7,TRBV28,ASRTIQGTNYEQY
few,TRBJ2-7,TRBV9,ASSVAGTSGYEQY
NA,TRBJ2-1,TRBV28,ASSLTGTSGSDEQF
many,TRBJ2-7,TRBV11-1,ASSSERVPYYEQY
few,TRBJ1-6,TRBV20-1,SARDRGGIRSPLH
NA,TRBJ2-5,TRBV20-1,AARAEFQETQY
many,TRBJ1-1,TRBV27,ASSLSPGLNTEAF
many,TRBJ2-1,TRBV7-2,ASSLARAGEGF
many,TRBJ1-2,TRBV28,ASSLSGGRGYT
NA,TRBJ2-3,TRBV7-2,ASSLRASEGSTDTQY
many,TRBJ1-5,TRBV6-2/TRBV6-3,ASSPRDSFINQPQH
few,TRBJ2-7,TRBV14,ASSQGLESKQY